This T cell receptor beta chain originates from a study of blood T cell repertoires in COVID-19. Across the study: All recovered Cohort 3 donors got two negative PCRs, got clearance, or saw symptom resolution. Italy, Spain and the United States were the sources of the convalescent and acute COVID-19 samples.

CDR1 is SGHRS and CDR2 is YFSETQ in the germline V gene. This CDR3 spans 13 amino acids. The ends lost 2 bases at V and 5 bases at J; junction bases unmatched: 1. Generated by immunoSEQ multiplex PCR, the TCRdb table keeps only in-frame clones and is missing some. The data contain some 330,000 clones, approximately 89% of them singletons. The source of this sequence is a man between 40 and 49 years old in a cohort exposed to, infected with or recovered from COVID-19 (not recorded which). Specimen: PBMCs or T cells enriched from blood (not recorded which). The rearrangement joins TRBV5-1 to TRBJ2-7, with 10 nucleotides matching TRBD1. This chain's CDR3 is CASSFGQGDEQYF. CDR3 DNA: TGCGCCAGCAGCTTCGGACAGGGGGACGAGCAGTACTTC.